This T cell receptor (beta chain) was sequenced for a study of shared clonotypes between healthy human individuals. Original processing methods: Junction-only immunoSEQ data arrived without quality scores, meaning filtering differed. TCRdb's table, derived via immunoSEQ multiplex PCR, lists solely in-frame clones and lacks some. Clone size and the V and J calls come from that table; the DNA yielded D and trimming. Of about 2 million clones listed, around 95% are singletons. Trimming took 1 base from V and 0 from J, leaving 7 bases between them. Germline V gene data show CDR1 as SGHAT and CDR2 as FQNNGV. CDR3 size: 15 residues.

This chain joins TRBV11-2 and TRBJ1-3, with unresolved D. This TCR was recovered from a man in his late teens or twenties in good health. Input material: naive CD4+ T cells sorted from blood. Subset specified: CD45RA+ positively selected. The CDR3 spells CASSLGSVSGNTIYF. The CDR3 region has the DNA TGTGCCAGCAGCTTAGGGTCAGTCTCTGGAAACACCATATATTTT.